This TCR beta chain emerged from a study of cytomegalovirus exposure and HLA in healthy donors. Study results and caveats: Associated with cytomegalovirus, according to the listing, were some 180 TCR beta chains. Diagnosis of cytomegalovirus status made by the classifier reportedly showed high specificity and sensitivity. A prior analysis recorded that most TCR beta V segments were productive about 87% or about 30% of the time.

The primer mix had 60 Vbeta and 13 Jbeta primers. TCRdb keeps only in-frame clones here, not all; method: immunoSEQ multiplex PCR. In the table there are under 200,000 clones, roughly 88% of which are singletons. Points on this clone: Its target is not known.

Likely unrecorded immune exposures existed in these nominally healthy donors. With 3 bases clipped from V and 7 bases from J, the junction kept 9 bases outside the gene matches. Germline V CDR1 and CDR2: MNHEY, SVGAGI. The CDR3 consists of 15 residues. This receptor was identified in a man between 50 and 59 years old in good health and CMV-seropositive. The chain uses TRBV6-5 and TRBJ2-1; 7 bases align to TRBD1. The sequenced sample was PBMCs. CDR3 DNA: TGTGCCAGCAGTTATTTGGGACAGAGCTGGAATGAGCAGTTCTTC. Amino acid sequence: CASSYLGQSWNEQFF.